The present TCR beta chain was sequenced within a study of blood T cell repertoires in COVID-19. Study context: From the United States, Italy and Spain came samples of acute and convalescent COVID-19. Nucleic acid was either cDNA or gDNA, and it came from T cells, B-cell-depleted T cells, or PBMCs.

After removal of 7 bases from V and 7 bases from J, the junction contained 6 bases not matched to a gene. CDR1 and CDR2 from the germline V gene are MRHNA and SNTAGT. This CDR3 contains 12 residues. As originally analysed: Estimation of nucleated cell counts relied on the amplification of reference gene primers. Only in-frame clones appear in the TCRdb table, and some are missing; sequencing was by immunoSEQ multiplex PCR. The D gene and trimming were derived from the DNA, and the V and J assignments and clone size from that table. The data show about 110,000 clones, 65% to 80% seen once. This TCR came from a woman aged 55 to 70 with acute or convalescent COVID-19. Sequencing was performed on peripheral blood. This chain joins TRBV6-4 and TRBJ1-1; 7 nucleotides align to TRBD1. DNA for the CDR3: TGTGCCAGCAAGGGGAACAGGGGTGAAGCTTTCTTT. Protein: CASKGNRGEAFF.